The sequence of this TCR beta chain was determined in a study of blood T cell repertoires in COVID-19. This clone came up once. Assay: immunoSEQ multiplex PCR; the TCRdb copy retains only in-frame clones and omits some. Of over 100,000 clones in the sample, less than 85% were seen once. V dropped 0 bases and J dropped 2; count of bases not matched to a gene: 7. Germline CDR1 reads LGHNA; CDR2 reads YSLEER. This CDR3 has 19 amino acids. Material: peripheral blood. This TCR derives from a human donor in a cohort sampled during active or convalescent COVID-19. The V call is TRBV4-3, the J call TRBJ2-2; 12 positions match TRBD2. For the CDR3, the DNA is TGCGCCAGCAGCCAAGACCTACTAGCGGGGGGCTCTAACACCGGGGAGCTGTTTTTT. It yields the protein CASSQDLLAGGSNTGELFF.